Listed here is a single TCR beta chain. Its target is not known. The data stem from a study of shared clonotypes between healthy human individuals. Study-level findings and limits: Since donors were few, the genetic and exposure-history diversity represented was limited. Larger estimated richness was generally seen in naive subsets than in memory subsets.

Deep level was the assay's run setting. The repertoire was sequenced with immunoSEQ multiplex PCR; TCRdb's copy has only in-frame clones and lacks some. Here the sample spans fewer than 850,000 clones, less than 95% being singletons. CD45RO+ cells joined CCR7-negative CD45RA+ TemRA cells to form CD8 memory. Deletions cut 6 bases from V and 8 bases from J, with 7 bases between. Germline V gene data show CDR1 as SEHNR and CDR2 as FQNEAQ (reference sequence). The CDR3 runs to 11 residues. Sequences were obtained from memory CD8+ T cells from PBMCs. Subset specified: CD45RO+ cells pooled with CCR7-negative TemRA cells. The chain recombines TRBV7-9 with TRBJ1-4, with D maybe TRBD1 (5 bases). The clonotype comes from a young man in good health. Some clones in this sample may be carry-over from other donors' samples. Here the CDR3 reads CASSRGEKLFF. CDR3 nucleotides: TGTGCCAGCAGTCGGGGGGAAAAACTGTTTTTT.